What follows are 7 T cell receptor beta chains derived from one specimen sequenced in a study of vaccination effects on CD4 cells after COVID-19. Antigen-specific CD4+ T cell clonotypes were called by their expansion after viral peptide-pool culture in ViraFEST. Scientists isolated CD4+ T cells after an approximately 9-day culture period ended. Everyone in the study got two shots of either the BNT162b2 or mRNA-1273 vaccine. Antigens for these TCRs are unknown. The method was immunoSEQ multiplex PCR; TCRdb's version includes in-frame clones alone and lacks a portion of them. The table includes about 46,000 clones, about four fifths detected once. This specimen was CD4+ T cells from PBMCs cultured with HCoV-OC43 spike peptides, taken after COVID-19 vaccination. Indicated subset: HCoV-OC43 spike overlapping peptide pool stimulation. The receptors were sampled from a human donor who received a COVID-19 vaccine.

J is TRBJ1-6 and V is TRBV15; D is unclear. Between the trimmed V and J ends, which lost 5 bases and 10 bases, there was a span of 9 bases. The germline gives CDR1 LNHNV, CDR2 YYDKDF (reference sequence). The CDR3 is 12 residues long. For the CDR3, the DNA is TGTGCCACCAGCCCAGACGGATCACCCCTCCACTTT. It is translated as CATSPDGSPLHF.

Only a few counts were recorded for this clone. The chain is built from TRBV7-8 and TRBJ2-2, with D possibly TRBD1 on 6 matching bases. With 5 bases removed from V and 0 bases from J, the gap between germline ends came to 10 bases. CDR1 SGHVS and CDR2 FQNEAQ come from the germline V gene. The CDR3 runs 15 residues. The CDR3 sequence is CASSLGQSNTGELFF. The CDR3 coding sequence is TGTGCCAGCAGCCTGGGACAATCGAACACCGGGGAGCTGTTTTTT. Together with reference TRBV7-8 and TRBJ2-2, the CDR3 gives the full variable domain: GAGVSQSPRYKVAKRGQDVALRCDPISGHVSLFWYQQALGQGPEFLTYFQNEAQLDKSGLPSDRFFAERPEGSVSTLKIQRTQQEDSAVYLCASSLGQSNTGELFFGEGSRLTVL.

The V call is TRBV10-3, the J call TRBJ1-2; the D is unclear. Deletions cut 6 bases from V and 0 bases from J, with 20 bases between. Germline CDR1 and CDR2: ENHRY and SYGVKD. The CDR3 extends over 17 amino acids. CDR3 in amino acids: CAISVTTPQNANYGYTF. CDR3 in DNA: TGTGCCATCAGCGTTACAACGCCACAAAACGCTAACTATGGCTACACCTTC.

The rearrangement joins TRBV7-9 to TRBJ2-5, with D possibly being TRBD2 (5 bases). This CDR3 has 15 residues. With 3 bases removed from V and 5 bases from J, the gap between germline ends came to 16 bases. CDR1 is SEHNR and CDR2 is FQNEAQ in the germline V gene (reference sequence). DNA for the CDR3: TGTGCCAGCAGCTTCTATCGTGTCGGGGTGGAGACCCAGTACTTC. Translating gives CASSFYRVGVETQYF.

Comment on this clone: The germline gene is not matched at one end of the junction; a read error may be the cause. This chain connects TRBV6-5 to TRBJ2-7; no definite D call. The CDR3 extends over 13 amino acids. Germline V gene lookup returns CDR1 MNHEY and CDR2 SVGAGI. The CDR3 DNA reads TGTGCCAGCAGTTACTCGTTAGAGAATACCCTCCTCTTC. It is translated as CASSYSLENTLLF.

This clone was observed a few times. This chain connects TRBV5-1 to TRBJ2-1; D may correspond to TRBD1 or TRBD2 (5 bases each). The V end lost 4 bases, the J end lost 4 bases, and 9 bases lay between the germline ends. The CDR3 covers 13 residues. The germline gives CDR1 SGHRS, CDR2 YFSETQ. The CDR3 loop is CASSRDLYNEQFF. The CDR3 DNA reads as TGCGCCAGCAGCCGGGACCTTTACAATGAGCAGTTCTTC.

The chain couples TRBV12-3 or TRBV12-4 to TRBJ2-1; D is unresolved. Trimming took off 3 bases at V and 6 bases at J, with 6 bases between the two ends. This CDR3 spans 12 amino acids. The CDR3 DNA sequence: TGTGCCAGCAGTTTTTACGGCAATGAGCAGTTCTTC. This translates into CASSFYGNEQFF.